This is a list of T cell receptor beta chains from one sample in a study of PD-1 blockade in classical Hodgkin lymphoma. Using immunoSEQ multiplex PCR, the repertoire was profiled, and TCRdb retains in-frame clones only, with some absent. Found here are 25,000 to 35,000 clones, less than 80% of them singletons; the top ten hold about 3.3%. Sequenced here: peripheral blood mononuclear cells (PBMCs), sampled before the second cycle of nivolumab. Every receptor here comes from a human donor with classical Hodgkin lymphoma. The CDR3 runs from the conserved cysteine through the conserved F or W. D genes are given only for firm matches. The size of a clone is reported for some rows only, either as once, few or many, or as a class for expanded clones.

size | D | J | length | V | CDR3 | DNA
- | - | TRBJ1-5 | 13 | TRBV27 | CASSPDNHQPQHF | TGTGCCAGCAGTCCAGACAATCATCAGCCCCAGCATTTT
- | - | TRBJ2-3 | 15 | TRBV10-3 | CAISELSSSTDTQYF | TGTGCCATCAGCGAACTGAGCTCAAGTACGGATACGCAGTATTTT
- | TRBD1 | TRBJ1-1 | 14 | TRBV19 | CASSIRAGGGEAFF | TGTGCCAGTAGTATAAGGGCAGGAGGGGGCGAAGCTTTCTTT
- | - | TRBJ1-1 | 15 | TRBV30 | CAWSGGDIMNTEAFF | TGTGCCTGGAGTGGGGGGGACATTATGAACACTGAAGCTTTCTTT
- | - | TRBJ1-3 | 17 | TRBV5-5 | CASSDPGRLHSGNTIYF | TGTGCCAGCAGCGACCCTGGCAGGCTTCACTCTGGAAACACCATATATTTT
- | - | TRBJ2-5 | 13 | TRBV7-3 | CASSPGTVETQYF | TGTGCCAGCAGCCCAGGGACTGTGGAGACCCAGTACTTC
- | - | TRBJ1-6 | 13 | TRBV29-1 | CSVGQSWDSPLHF | TGCAGCGTTGGACAGTCTTGGGATTCACCCCTCCACTTT
- | TRBD2 | TRBJ2-1 | 13 | TRBV6-6 | CASSPGLDNEQFF | TGTGCCAGCAGTCCGGGACTAGACAATGAGCAGTTCTTC
- | - | TRBJ1-6 | 15 | TRBV4-1 | CASSHPGAYNSPLHF | TGCGCCAGCAGCCACCCGGGGGCCTATAATTCACCCCTCCACTTT
- | TRBD1 | TRBJ1-1 | 13 | TRBV11-1 | CASSATGGTEAFF | TGTGCCAGCAGCGCTACAGGGGGTACTGAAGCTTTCTTT
- | - | TRBJ2-1 | 13 | TRBV7-9 | CASSLAGGIEQFF | TGTGCCAGCAGCTTAGCCGGCGGGATTGAGCAGTTCTTC
- | - | TRBJ2-7 | 13 | TRBV6-1 | CASNNDISYEQYF | TGTGCCAGCAACAATGACATCTCCTACGAGCAGTACTTC
once | TRBD1 | TRBJ1-1 | 12 | TRBV5-1 | CASRKGAAEAFF | TGCGCCAGCAGGAAGGGGGCAGCTGAAGCTTTCTTT
- | - | TRBJ2-7 | 19 | TRBV18 | CASSPPPRFSPRDFYEQYF | TGTGCCAGCTCACCACCGCCAAGATTCTCCCCCCGGGACTTCTACGAGCAGTACTTC
few | - | TRBJ1-2 | 18 | TRBV18 | CASSPSGGPEETNYGYTF | TGTGCCAGCTCACCCTCGGGGGGCCCGGAAGAGACCAACTATGGCTACACCTTC
- | - | TRBJ2-5 | 13 | TRBV5-4 | CASSSEGEETQYF | TGTGCCAGCAGCTCGGAGGGGGAAGAGACCCAGTACTTC
- | - | TRBJ1-5 | 13 | TRBV7-3 | CASSLAVNQPRHF | TGTGCCAGCAGCTTAGCGGTCAATCAGCCCCGGCATTTT
- | TRBD1 | TRBJ2-7 | 14 | TRBV6-5 | CASSHGDSSYEQYF | TGTGCCAGCAGTCATGGGGACAGTTCCTACGAGCAGTACTTC
- | TRBD2 | TRBJ2-3 | 15 | TRBV9 | CASSISGGSTDTQYF | TGTGCCAGCAGCATCAGCGGGGGATCCACAGATACGCAGTATTTT
- | - | TRBJ2-3 | 18 | TRBV10-1 | CASSDSTSREGVTDTQYF | TGCGCCAGCAGTGATTCCACCTCCAGGGAAGGGGTCACAGATACGCAGTATTTT
- | - | TRBJ2-2 | 14 | TRBV7-9 | CASSEGGYTGELFF | TGTGCCAGCAGCGAGGGGGGTTACACCGGGGAGCTGTTTTTT
- | - | TRBJ2-1 | 14 | TRBV5-1 | CASSLALGAREQFF | TGCGCCAGCAGCTTGGCCTTAGGGGCTCGGGAGCAGTTCTTC
- | TRBD2 | TRBJ2-7 | 17 | TRBV4-1 | CASSPHGGAGGAYEQYF | TGCGCCAGCAGCCCCCACGGGGGAGCGGGGGGGGCCTACGAGCAGTACTTC
- | - | TRBJ2-3 | 11 | TRBV25-1 | CASRIVDTQYF | TGTGCCAGCAGAATAGTGGATACGCAGTATTTT
- | TRBD1 | TRBJ2-7 | 16 | TRBV10-3 | CAISDAIGQAAYEQYF | TGTGCCATCAGCGATGCGATAGGACAGGCGGCCTACGAGCAGTACTTC
- | TRBD2 | TRBJ2-5 | 14 | TRBV30 | CAGLRAGVQETQYF | TGTGCCGGGTTAAGAGCGGGGGTACAAGAGACCCAGTACTTC
few | - | TRBJ1-1 | 13 | TRBV14 | CASSQVWEDPAFF | TGTGCCAGCAGCCAAGTTTGGGAAGATCCGGCTTTCTTT
- | TRBD1 | TRBJ2-1 | 12 | TRBV29-1 | CSVSRGTNEQFF | TGCAGCGTTAGCAGGGGGACCAATGAGCAGTTCTTC
- | - | TRBJ2-7 | 14 | TRBV5-4 | CASSLGQRVSEQYF | TGTGCCAGCAGCTTGGGACAGAGGGTGTCAGAGCAGTACTTC
- | - | TRBJ1-1 | 15 | TRBV30 | CAWSAPGEMNTEAFF | TGTGCCTGGAGTGCCCCAGGGGAGATGAACACTGAAGCTTTCTTT
- | - | TRBJ2-3 | 13 | TRBV9 | CASSPEIWDTQYF | TGTGCCAGCAGCCCGGAGATATGGGATACGCAGTATTTT
- | - | TRBJ1-4 | 16 | TRBV18 | CASSPQTSQGGGKLFF | TGTGCCAGCTCACCTCAAACCTCCCAGGGAGGGGGAAAACTGTTTTTT
- | - | TRBJ2-2 | 16 | TRBV5-1 | CASTGGWTENTGELFF | TGCGCCAGCACCGGAGGGTGGACAGAGAACACCGGGGAGCTGTTTTTT
- | TRBD1 | TRBJ2-4 | 15 | TRBV19 | CASSIGGTGQNIQYF | TGTGCCAGTAGTATAGGGGGGACAGGGCAAAACATTCAGTACTTC
few | - | TRBJ2-5 | 13 | TRBV7-8 | CASSKEPQETQYF | TGTGCCAGCAGCAAAGAGCCTCAAGAGACCCAGTACTTC
- | - | TRBJ1-5 | 14 | TRBV18 | CASSPSSGNQPQHF | TGTGCCAGCTCACCCTCATCGGGGAATCAGCCCCAGCATTTT
- | - | TRBJ1-2 | 15 | TRBV6-5 | CASSYSQGSNYGYTF | TGTGCCAGCAGTTACTCGCAGGGTTCTAACTATGGCTACACCTTC
- | - | TRBJ2-7 | 14 | TRBV27 | CASSPGGPAYEQYF | TGTGCCAGCAGTCCCGGAGGGCCCGCCTACGAGCAGTACTTC
- | TRBD2 | TRBJ2-3 | 15 | TRBV7-2 | CASSLAGGQVDTQYF | TGTGCCAGCAGCCTAGCGGGGGGCCAGGTGGATACGCAGTATTTT
- | - | TRBJ1-2 | 14 | TRBV11-2 | CASSPRTVNYGYTF | TGTGCCAGCAGCCCAAGGACAGTGAACTATGGCTACACCTTC
- | TRBD1 | TRBJ2-1 | 15 | TRBV9 | CASSAGTGSYNEQFF | TGTGCCAGCAGCGCGGGGACAGGGAGTTACAATGAGCAGTTCTTC
once | TRBD1 | TRBJ1-5 | 13 | TRBV5-3 | CAGLDRGDQPQHF | TGTGCCGGCTTAGACAGGGGGGATCAGCCCCAGCATTTT
once | - | TRBJ2-1 | 10 | TRBV6-6 | CASRDNEQFF | TGTGCCAGCCGAGACAATGAGCAGTTCTTC
once | - | TRBJ1-1 | 17 | TRBV7-8 | CASSLESGGWPDTEAFF | TGTGCCAGCAGCTTAGAGTCGGGGGGATGGCCGGACACTGAAGCTTTCTTT
- | - | TRBJ2-5 | 16 | TRBV9 | CASSVTADRSQETQYF | TGTGCCAGCAGCGTAACCGCGGACAGAAGCCAAGAGACCCAGTACTTC
few | - | TRBJ2-2 | 16 | TRBV29-1 | CSVEGPGAGIAGELFF | TGCAGCGTTGAGGGACCGGGAGCCGGTATCGCCGGGGAGCTGTTTTTT
- | TRBD2 | TRBJ2-7 | 15 | TRBV28 | CASSSLAGGIYEQYF | TGTGCCAGCAGCTCCCTAGCGGGGGGGATATACGAGCAGTACTTC
- | TRBD1 | TRBJ1-5 | 13 | TRBV6-5 | CASSYSRGQPQHF | TGTGCCAGCAGTTACTCCAGGGGGCAGCCCCAGCATTTT
- | TRBD2 | TRBJ2-1 | 14 | TRBV19 | CASSIRGGYNEQFF | TGTGCCAGTAGTATCCGGGGGGGGTACAATGAGCAGTTCTTC
- | TRBD1 | TRBJ2-7 | 14 | TRBV30 | CAWSGTGAGYEQYF | TGTGCCTGGAGTGGGACAGGGGCGGGCTACGAGCAGTACTTC
- | - | TRBJ2-2 | 12 | TRBV6-6 | CASSYGVRELFF | TGTGCCAGCAGTTACGGAGTCCGGGAGCTGTTTTTT
- | - | TRBJ2-1 | 16 | TRBV27 | CASSPIQGISYNEQFF | TGTGCCAGCAGTCCAATACAGGGTATATCCTACAATGAGCAGTTCTTC
- | TRBD2 | TRBJ2-2 | 15 | TRBV10-2 | CASSEGRGDTGELFF | TGCGCCAGCAGTGAGGGGCGGGGGGACACCGGGGAGCTGTTTTTT
- | TRBD1 | TRBJ2-5 | 14 | TRBV19 | CASEDRGRGETQYF | TGTGCCAGCGAAGACAGGGGAAGGGGCGAGACCCAGTACTTC
- | TRBD1 | TRBJ1-1 | 12 | TRBV6-5 | CASRYETGVAFF | TGTGCCAGCAGATACGAAACAGGGGTGGCTTTCTTT
- | - | TRBJ1-2 | 13 | TRBV7-2 | CASSLSKGDGYTF | TGTGCCAGCAGCTTAAGCAAGGGAGACGGCTACACCTTC